This T cell receptor beta chain appears in the sequencing data of a study of T cell changes during pregnancy in multiple sclerosis. Germline V lookup: CDR1 MNHEY, CDR2 SMNVEV (reference sequence). This CDR3 contains 15 residues. J lost 3 bases, V lost 6 bases, and 7 bases had no gene match. The method was immunoSEQ multiplex PCR; TCRdb's version includes in-frame clones alone and lacks a portion of them. The sample has 70,000 to 75,000 clones; approximately 92% are singletons. Sequences were derived from peripheral blood, sampled before pregnancy. This TCR derives from a female donor with multiple sclerosis, enrolled in a pregnancy study. The chain carries TRBV27 and TRBJ2-2, with 7 nucleotides matching TRBD2. DNA of the CDR3: TGTGCCAGCAGATTGATGGCGGGAGACACCGGGGAGCTGTTTTTT. Its protein is CASRLMAGDTGELFF.